These 18 T cell receptor beta chains came from one sample sequenced in a study of cytomegalovirus exposure and HLA in healthy donors. Primers included in the PCR were 60 Vbeta and 13 Jbeta primers. TCRdb's copy holds only in-frame clones and misses some; the assay was immunoSEQ multiplex PCR. The sample contains about 180,000 clones, 84% of which appear only once. Sequenced: PBMCs. These receptors all stem from a boy aged 2 to 10 in good health and CMV-seronegative.

CDR3 nucleotide sequence: TGTGCCAGTAGTATGGCATTGATTGATGGCTACACCTTC. Translating it yields CASSMALIDGYTF. The rearrangement joins TRBV19 to TRBJ1-2; D not certain. V lost 3 bases to trimming and J lost 6 bases, with 11 bases between them. Germline CDR1 and CDR2: LNHDA and SQIVND (reference sequence). This CDR3 is 13 amino acids long.

The chain carries TRBV14 and TRBJ2-7, with 10 bases that match TRBD1. The V gene's germline CDR1 is SGHDN and CDR2 FVKESK. This CDR3 is built from 16 residues. V trimming: 1 base; J trimming: 6 bases; junction bases outside the gene matches: 9. CDR3 bases: TGTGCCAGCAGCCAAGGTTATGACAGGGGGCTCGTCGAGCAGTACTTC. Translation: CASSQGYDRGLVEQYF.

Here the CDR3 reads CASSLFDSTTGELFF. CDR3 nucleotides: TGTGCCAGCAGTTTATTTGACAGCACCACCGGGGAGCTGTTTTTT. The chain uses TRBV27 and TRBJ2-2; possible D gene TRBD1, 5 bases. The CDR3 spans 15 residues. Between the trimmed V and J ends, which lost 1 base and 4 bases, there was a span of 10 bases. CDR1 and CDR2 from the germline V gene are MNHEY and SMNVEV (reference sequence).

CDR3 bases: TGTGCCACCTCACAGGGGTTGTCCTACGAGCAGTACTTC. Translation gives CATSQGLSYEQYF. The chain uses TRBV7-9 and TRBJ2-7; 7 bases map to TRBD1. V shed 10 bases and J 1 base; nucleotides not matched to a gene: 7. This CDR3 has 13 residues. Germline V CDR1 and CDR2: SEHNR, FQNEAQ (reference sequence).

The V and J genes are TRBV7-9 and TRBJ2-1; 7 nucleotides agree with TRBD2. CDR1 is SEHNR, CDR2 FQNEAQ, per germline (reference sequence). CDR3 size: 14 residues. V trimming: 4 bases; J trimming: 4 bases; junction bases outside the gene matches: 4. CDR3: CASSSPAGYNEQFF. The CDR3 DNA follows: TGTGCCAGCAGCTCGCCAGCGGGGTACAATGAGCAGTTCTTC.

CDR3 amino acids: CASSSQTEPASYEQYF. The CDR3 bases are TGCGCCAGCAGTTCCCAAACGGAGCCGGCCTCGTACGAGCAGTACTTC. The chain has TRBV5-1 and TRBJ2-7, with D hard to call. The CDR3 spans 16 residues. The V and J ends lost 5 bases and 4 bases respectively, with 22 bases between them. CDR1 is SGHRS, CDR2 YFSETQ, per germline.

The chain couples TRBV27 to TRBJ1-2; D is possibly TRBD1 (6 bases). Trimming shortened V by 2 bases and J by 1 base, and 8 bases separated the two germline ends. Germline V CDR1 and CDR2: MNHEY, SMNVEV (reference sequence). This CDR3 is built from 14 residues. The CDR3 coding sequence is TGTGCCAGCAGTTTAAACAGGGTTAACTATGGCTACACCTTC. Protein: CASSLNRVNYGYTF.

This chain uses TRBV5-1 with TRBJ2-5; 11 nucleotides align to TRBD2. CDR3 size: 14 residues. Germline loops: CDR1 SGHRS, CDR2 YFSETQ. The trim removed 4 bases at V and 5 bases at J, leaving 4 bases unmatched. The CDR3 bases are TGCGCCAGCAGCGCCGGGACTAGCGGCGAGACCCAGTACTTC. Amino acid sequence: CASSAGTSGETQYF.

The rearrangement joins TRBV10-2 to TRBJ1-1; D is uncertain. Germline CDR1 WSHSY, CDR2 SAAADI. The CDR3 is 12 amino acids. V lost 5 bases and J 0 bases, leaving 4 bases between the germline ends. The CDR3 loop is CASSSMNTEAFF. For the CDR3, the DNA is TGCGCCAGCAGTAGCATGAACACTGAAGCTTTCTTT.

V gene TRBV6-5 combines with J gene TRBJ2-3, with D possibly matching TRBD2 (6 bases). CDR1 and CDR2 from the germline V gene are MNHEY and SVGAGI. V was shortened by 2 bases and J by 0 bases, with 9 bases between the two germline ends. This CDR3 has 15 residues. The CDR3 sequence is CASSYKAGSTDTQYF. CDR3 in DNA: TGTGCCAGCAGTTACAAGGCGGGAAGCACAGATACGCAGTATTTT.

This chain links TRBV4-2 with TRBJ1-2, with 8 positions matching TRBD1. Per germline, CDR1 LGHNA and CDR2 YNFKEQ. With V trimmed by 7 bases and J by 3 bases, 7 bases remained unmatched. This CDR3 is 14 amino acids long. This chain's CDR3 is CASIRTGSDYGYTF. The CDR3 DNA follows: TGTGCCAGCATCCGGACAGGGAGTGACTATGGCTACACCTTC.

The chain couples TRBV14 to TRBJ2-5, with D tentatively TRBD2 (6 bases). The V and J ends lost 6 bases and 4 bases respectively, with 21 bases between them. The CDR3 covers 16 residues. Looked up from germline, CDR1 is SGHDN and CDR2 is FVKESK. The CDR3 sequence is CASRVSGPAGGETQYF. The DNA for the CDR3 is TGTGCCAGCAGAGTGTCGGGCCCAGCGGGTGGAGAGACCCAGTACTTC.

The chain carries TRBV28 and TRBJ2-1, with 10 positions matching TRBD2. This CDR3 has 15 amino acids. The V segment lost 3 bases and the J segment 9 bases; nucleotides outside the gene matches: 8. The germline V gene encodes CDR1 MDHEN and CDR2 SYDVKM. In DNA form, the CDR3 reads TGTGCCAGCAGTTTGGTTCTAGCGGGAGTCGGTGAGCAGTTCTTC. Amino acid sequence: CASSLVLAGVGEQFF.

V is TRBV5-1 and J is TRBJ2-2; a weak D match, TRBD2 (5 bases). Trimming removed 0 bases from V and 5 bases from J, with 8 bases in between. The CDR3 contains 14 residues. CDR1 is SGHRS, CDR2 YFSETQ, per germline. CDR3 sequence reads: CASSLGEGTGELFF. The CDR3 coding sequence is TGCGCCAGCAGCTTGGGCGAGGGTACCGGGGAGCTGTTTTTT.

The gene calls are TRBV28 and TRBJ2-3; 9 bases map to TRBD2. Per the germline V gene, CDR1 is MDHEN and CDR2 is SYDVKM. The CDR3 is 15 amino acids. The V and J ends lost 2 bases and 3 bases, in that order; junction bases with no gene match: 3. This chain's CDR3 is CASSLASGTTDTQYF. The DNA of the CDR3 is TGTGCCAGCAGTTTAGCTAGCGGGACGACAGATACGCAGTATTTT.

V gene TRBV28 combines with J gene TRBJ1-1; no reliable D call. The V end was cut by 6 bases, the J end by 9 bases, with 23 bases between. The CDR3 extends over 15 amino acids. Germline CDR1 is MDHEN and CDR2 is SYDVKM. The CDR3 DNA sequence: TGTGCCAGCAGCCAAAATTGGTTTATCGCGACTAAAGCTTTCTTT. It codes for CASSQNWFIATKAFF.

This sequence joins TRBV6-4 and TRBJ1-1; 9 bases match TRBD1. V lost 6 bases, J lost 9 bases, and 11 bases stayed unmatched. The CDR3 loop spans 14 amino acids. CDR1 is MRHNA and CDR2 is SNTAGT in the germline V gene. The DNA of the CDR3 is TGTGCCAGCAGCGCTTCCCCGGGACAGGGAAAAGCTTTCTTT. Protein: CASSASPGQGKAFF.

The chain combines TRBV7-6 with TRBJ2-7; tentatively, D is TRBD1 (6 bases). Germline CDR1 SGHVS, CDR2 FNYEAQ. Between the trimmed V and J ends, which lost 2 bases and 3 bases, there was a span of 17 bases. CDR3 length: 16 residues. Here the CDR3 DNA reads TGTGCCAGCAGCTTATCCGCCCGGGACACCTTCTACGAGCAGTACTTC. Residues: CASSLSARDTFYEQYF. Full variable domain (missing parts from reference TRBV7-6 and TRBJ2-7): GAGVSQSPRYKVTKRGQDVALRCDPISGHVSLYWYRQALGQGPEFLTYFNYEAQQDKSGLPNDRFSAERPEGSISTLTIQRTEQRDSAMYRCASSLSARDTFYEQYFGPGTRLTVT.